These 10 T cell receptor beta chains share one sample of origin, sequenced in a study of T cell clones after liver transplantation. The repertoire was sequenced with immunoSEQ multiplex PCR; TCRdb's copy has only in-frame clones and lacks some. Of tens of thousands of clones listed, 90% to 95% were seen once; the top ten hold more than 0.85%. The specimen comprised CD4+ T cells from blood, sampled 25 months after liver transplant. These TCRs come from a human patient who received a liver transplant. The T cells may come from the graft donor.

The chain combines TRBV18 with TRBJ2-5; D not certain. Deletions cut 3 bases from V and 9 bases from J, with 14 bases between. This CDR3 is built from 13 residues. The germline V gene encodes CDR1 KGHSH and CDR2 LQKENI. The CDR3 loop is CASSPLNEEAQYF. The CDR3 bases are TGTGCCAGCTCACCGCTGAACGAAGAAGCCCAGTACTTC.

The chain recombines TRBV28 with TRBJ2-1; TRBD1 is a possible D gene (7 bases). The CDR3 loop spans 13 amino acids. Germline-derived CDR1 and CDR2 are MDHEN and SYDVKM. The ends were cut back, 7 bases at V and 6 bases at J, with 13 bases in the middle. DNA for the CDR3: TGTGCCAGCATCGCAGGGGGGATCAATGAGCAGTTCTTC. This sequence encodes CASIAGGINEQFF.

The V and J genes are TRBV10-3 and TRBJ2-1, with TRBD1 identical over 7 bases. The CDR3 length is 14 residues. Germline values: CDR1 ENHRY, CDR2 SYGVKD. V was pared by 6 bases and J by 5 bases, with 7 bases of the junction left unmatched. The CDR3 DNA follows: TGTGCCATCAGCAAGGGACAGTTTAACAATGAGCAGTTCTTC. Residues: CAISKGQFNNEQFF.

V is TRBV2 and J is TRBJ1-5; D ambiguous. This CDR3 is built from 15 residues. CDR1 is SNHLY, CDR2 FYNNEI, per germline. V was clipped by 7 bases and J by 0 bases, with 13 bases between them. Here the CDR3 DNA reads TGTGCCAGCACCCTGGGCCTTAGTAGCAATCAGCCCCAGCATTTT. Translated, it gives CASTLGLSSNQPQHF.

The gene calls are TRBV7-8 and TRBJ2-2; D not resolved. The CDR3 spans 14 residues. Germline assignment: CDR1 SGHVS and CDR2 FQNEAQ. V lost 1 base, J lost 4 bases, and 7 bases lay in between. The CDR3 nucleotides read TGTGCCAGCAGCTTAGTCCGGGTCACCGGGGAGCTGTTTTTT. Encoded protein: CASSLVRVTGELFF.

The CDR3 spells CASSRTGAEAFF. DNA of the CDR3: TGTGCCAGCAGCCGCACAGGGGCTGAAGCTTTCTTT. This rearrangement joins TRBV5-4 to TRBJ1-1; 7 bases fit TRBD1. The CDR3 consists of 12 residues. V lost 4 bases and J lost 6; bases outside the gene matches: 3. Germline CDR1 reads SGHNT; CDR2 reads YYREEE (reference sequence).

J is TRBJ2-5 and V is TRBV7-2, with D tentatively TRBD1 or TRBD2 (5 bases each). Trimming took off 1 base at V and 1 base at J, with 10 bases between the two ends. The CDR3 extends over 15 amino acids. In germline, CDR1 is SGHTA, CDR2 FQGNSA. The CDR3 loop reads CASSLVVGGQETQYF. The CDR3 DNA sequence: TGTGCCAGCAGCTTAGTTGTTGGGGGCCAAGAGACCCAGTACTTC. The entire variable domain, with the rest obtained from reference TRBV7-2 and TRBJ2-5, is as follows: GAGVSQSPSNKVTEKGKDVELRCDPISGHTALYWYRQSLGQGLEFLIYFQGNSAPDKSGLPSDRFSAERTGGSVSTLTIQRTQQEDSAVYLCASSLVVGGQETQYFGPGTRLLVL.

Here the CDR3 DNA reads TGTGCCAGCAGCCAGACGACTAGCGTCGGAGAGACCCAGTACTTC. Translation gives CASSQTTSVGETQYF. The genes are TRBV7-2 and TRBJ2-5; the match to TRBD2 covers 8 bases. V trimming: 5 bases; J trimming: 4 bases; junction bases outside the gene matches: 9. CDR1 and CDR2 (germline): SGHTA, FQGNSA. The CDR3 covers 15 residues.

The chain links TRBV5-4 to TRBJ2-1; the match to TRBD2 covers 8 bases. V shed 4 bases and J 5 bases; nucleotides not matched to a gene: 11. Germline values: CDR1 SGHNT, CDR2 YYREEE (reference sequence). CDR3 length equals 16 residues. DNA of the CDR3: TGTGCCAGCAGCCCTGGACTAGCCCGACCCAACAATGAGCAGTTCTTC. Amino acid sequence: CASSPGLARPNNEQFF.

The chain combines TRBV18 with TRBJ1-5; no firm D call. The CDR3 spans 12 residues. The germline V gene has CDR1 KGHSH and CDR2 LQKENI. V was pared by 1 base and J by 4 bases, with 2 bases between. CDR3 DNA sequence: TGTGCCAGCTCACCACGTAATCAGCCCCAGCATTTT. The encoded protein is CASSPRNQPQHF.